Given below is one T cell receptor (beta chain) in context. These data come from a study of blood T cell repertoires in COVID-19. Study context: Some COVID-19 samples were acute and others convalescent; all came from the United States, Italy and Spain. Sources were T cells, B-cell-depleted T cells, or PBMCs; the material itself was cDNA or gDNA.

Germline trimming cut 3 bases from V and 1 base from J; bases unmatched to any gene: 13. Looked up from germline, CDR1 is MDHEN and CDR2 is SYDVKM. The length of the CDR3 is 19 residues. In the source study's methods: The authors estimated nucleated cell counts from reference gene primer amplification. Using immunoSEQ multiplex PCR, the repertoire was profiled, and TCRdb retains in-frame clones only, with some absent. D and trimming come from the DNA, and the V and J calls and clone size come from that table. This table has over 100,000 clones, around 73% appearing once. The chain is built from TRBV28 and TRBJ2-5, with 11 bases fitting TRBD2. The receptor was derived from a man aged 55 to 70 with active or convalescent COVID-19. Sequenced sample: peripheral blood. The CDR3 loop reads CASSLILAGVKTFQETQYF. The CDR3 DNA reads TGTGCCAGCAGTTTGATACTAGCGGGAGTAAAAACCTTCCAAGAGACCCAGTACTTC.